This T cell receptor beta chain was identified in a study of blood T cells in healthy people across ages (dated by TCRdb to the mid-2010s). At the level of the whole study: In model experiments, template switching captured roughly one uniquely barcoded TCR beta cDNA molecule for every two T cells. Two additional independent replicas of 1 million unique cDNA reads from the same blood draw were analyzed for two donors (one aged 18 to 30 and one aged 80 or older). Donors were grouped into four age groups: young (average 16 years), middle-aged (under 40), aged (about 59) and long-lived (just over 80). Donors of different ages were randomly distributed across sequencing lanes to avoid experimental bias. Age-related changes in TCR beta repertoire diversity were measured in the study by deep sequencing normalized with unique cDNA molecular identifiers. The investigation overall reported the following: The long-lived group showed more naive CD4+ T cells, fewer expanded clones and increased TCR diversity than the aged group, suggesting age selection. Observed TCR beta diversity per million T cells fell roughly linearly with age, and a significant reduction was already apparent by age about 36. Since profiling was done on bulk unsorted PBMCs, naive and antigen-experienced compartments could not be conclusively compared. Donor CMV infection status was unknown, potentially confounding age-related changes in expanded clonotypes. Estimates of total diversity based on one million sequenced T cells were considered lower bounds and underestimates. Observed TCR beta diversity correlated strongly with the percentage of naive T cells measured by flow cytometry.

Systemically healthy Caucasian individuals from Russia, around 39 in total and aged roughly 6 to 90 years, were included as donors. Each donor gave 9 to 10 milliliters of peripheral blood, collected into EDTA-treated Vacutainer tubes. Ficoll-Paque density-gradient centrifugation was used to isolate PBMCs, with at least 6.5 million obtained per sample. Total RNA was extracted from PBMCs with Trizol reagent, with at least 6 micrograms obtained per sample. The percentages of naive CD45RAhigh/CD27high T cells were determined by flow cytometry on a PBMC aliquot from every donor. This clonotype was counted only a few times. No cognate antigen has been identified for it. Base quality data are lacking; no much larger clone is found one base away. The library was generated by 5' RACE. TCRdb records Illumina HiSeq 2500 as the sequencer. A second roughly 6 to 12 cycle PCR used a sample-barcoded 5' primer and a J-beta primer mix. Each TCR beta cDNA molecule received a unique molecular identifier from a template-switch 5' adaptor carrying 12 random nucleotides. At least 2.5 million CDR3-containing paired-end reads were obtained from each sample. The Mint cDNA synthesis kit, primed by a TRBC-specific oligonucleotide, was used to synthesize first-strand cDNA from all RNA. Following uracil-DNA glycosylase treatment, a first 18-cycle PCR with universal primers M1SS and BC2_uni_R was performed on all cDNA. Turning to the authors' computational methods: Normalization of each sample was performed by random selection of 1 million high-quality reads, each carrying a distinct molecular identifier. Reads sharing molecular identifiers were discarded rather than binned into consensus sequences. CDR3 identification, clonotype clustering and error correction used MiTCR with a Q25 quality threshold and the strictest error-elimination algorithm. A nonparametric unseen species model using Euler transformation provided a lower-bound estimate of total TCR beta diversity. Clones were called with MiXCR by TCRdb after fastp trimmed the public reads at Q25, and only in-frame beta chains were retained. Each record represents a unique CDR3 protein, reported with the most common genes and DNA among its rows. Clone size and V and J calls follow TCRdb, not the original study. This sample is represented by just over 1 million distinct CDR3 sequences; 45% of them were singletons. Approximately 17% of the sample rests with the top ten.

V and J lose 2 bases and 1 base, and a span of 10 bases separates them. From cysteine to phenylalanine, the CDR3 is 15 amino acids long. Left in the record is the CDR3 DNA by itself, 45 bases read in frame from the first base. The V and J genes are TRBV12-3 or TRBV12-4 and TRBJ2-3; the D gene is not confidently resolved. Material for sequencing was blood. The sequence derives from a woman in her sixties in good health. The DNA sequence is as follows: TGTGCCAGCAGTTTACGGTCAGACGGCACAGATACGCAGTATTTT. Its coded protein is CASSLRSDGTDTQYF.